This T cell receptor beta chain was identified in a study of blood T cell repertoires in COVID-19. The wider study: The origin of the acute and convalescent COVID-19 samples was the United States, Italy and Spain.

In the study's own analysis: Estimation of nucleated cell counts was performed using reference gene primer amplification. Only in-frame clones appear in the TCRdb table, and some are missing; sequencing was by immunoSEQ multiplex PCR. V and J calls and clone size are copied from that table; D and trimming were computed from the DNA. The sample holds 160,000 or so clones, roughly four fifths seen once. The CDR3 is 17 residues long. Germline V CDR1 and CDR2: KGHSH, LQKENI. Losses at the gene ends were 3 bases for V and 0 bases for J; bases not matched to a gene: 8. Sequencing was done on a sample of peripheral blood. This receptor was obtained from a human donor in a cohort sampled during active COVID-19. The chain has TRBV18 and TRBJ2-3; 8 bases are shared with TRBD2. CDR3 bases: TGTGCCAGCTCACCCGCCGGGGGCGGGGGGAGCACAGATACGCAGTATTTT. It codes for CASSPAGGGGSTDTQYF.